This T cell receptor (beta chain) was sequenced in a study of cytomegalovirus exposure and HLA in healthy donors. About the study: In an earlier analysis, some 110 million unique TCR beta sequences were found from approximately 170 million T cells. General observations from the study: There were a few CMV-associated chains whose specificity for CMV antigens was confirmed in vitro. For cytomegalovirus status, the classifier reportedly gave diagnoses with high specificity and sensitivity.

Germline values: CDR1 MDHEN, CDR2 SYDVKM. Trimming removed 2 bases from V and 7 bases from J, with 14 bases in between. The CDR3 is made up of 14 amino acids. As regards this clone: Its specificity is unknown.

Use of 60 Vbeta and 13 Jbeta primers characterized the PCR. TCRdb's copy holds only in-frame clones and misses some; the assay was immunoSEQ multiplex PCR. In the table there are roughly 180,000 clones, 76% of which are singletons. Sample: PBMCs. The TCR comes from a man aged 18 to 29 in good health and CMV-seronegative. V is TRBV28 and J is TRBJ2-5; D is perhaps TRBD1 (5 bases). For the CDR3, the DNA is TGTGCCAGCAGTTTAGGGCGTTCAAGGGGGACCCAGTACTTC. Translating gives CASSLGRSRGTQYF. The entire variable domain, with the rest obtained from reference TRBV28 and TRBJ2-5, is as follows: DVKVTQSSRYLVKRTGEKVFLECVQDMDHENMFWYRQDPGLGLRLIYFSYDVKMKEKGDIPEGYSVSREKKERFSLILESASTNQTSMYLCASSLGRSRGTQYFGPGTRLLVL.